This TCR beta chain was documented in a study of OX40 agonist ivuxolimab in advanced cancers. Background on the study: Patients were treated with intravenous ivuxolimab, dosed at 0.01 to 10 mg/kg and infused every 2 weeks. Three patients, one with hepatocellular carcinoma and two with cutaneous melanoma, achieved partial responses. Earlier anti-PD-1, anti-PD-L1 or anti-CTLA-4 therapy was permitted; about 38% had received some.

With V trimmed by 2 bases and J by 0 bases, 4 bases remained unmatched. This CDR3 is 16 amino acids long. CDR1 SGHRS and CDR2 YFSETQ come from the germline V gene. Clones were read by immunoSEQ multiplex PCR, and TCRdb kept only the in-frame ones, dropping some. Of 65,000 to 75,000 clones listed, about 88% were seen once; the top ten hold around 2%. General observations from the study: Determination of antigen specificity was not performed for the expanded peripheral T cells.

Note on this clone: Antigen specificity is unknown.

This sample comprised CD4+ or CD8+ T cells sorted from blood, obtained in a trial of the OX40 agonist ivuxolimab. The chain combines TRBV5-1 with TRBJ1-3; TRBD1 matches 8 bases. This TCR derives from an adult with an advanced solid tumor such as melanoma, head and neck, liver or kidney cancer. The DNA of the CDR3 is TGCGCCAGCAGCTTTGGGGACAGGTTCTCTGGAAACACCATATATTTT. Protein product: CASSFGDRFSGNTIYF. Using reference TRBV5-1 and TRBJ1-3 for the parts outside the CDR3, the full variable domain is KAGVTQTPRYLIKTRGQQVTLSCSPISGHRSVSWYQQTPGQGLQFLFEYFSETQRNKGNFPGRFSGRQFSNSRSEMNVSTLELGDSALYLCASSFGDRFSGNTIYFGEGSWLTVV.